This TCR beta chain emerged from a study of blood T cell repertoires in COVID-19. Measured with immunoSEQ multiplex PCR; TCRdb has only the in-frame clones, and not every one. The sample holds 150,000 to 200,000 clones; approximately 85% are singletons and the top ten take approximately 6.2%. V dropped 3 bases and J dropped 0; count of bases not matched to a gene: 4. Germline CDR1 is MNHEY and CDR2 is SMNVEV (reference sequence). The CDR3 contains 15 residues. Resolution of symptoms, clearance, or two negative PCRs was present in recovered Cohort 3 donors. The chain recombines TRBV27 with TRBJ1-1; 7 positions agree with TRBD1. The TCR sequence derives from a man aged 35 to 55 who had recovered from COVID-19. Material: PBMCs or T cells enriched from blood (not recorded which). CDR3 in DNA: TGTGCCAGCAGTTTGACAGGGACGGTGAACACTGAAGCTTTCTTT. This sequence encodes CASSLTGTVNTEAFF.